This TCR beta chain was captured in a study of cytomegalovirus exposure and HLA in healthy donors. The J segment lost 4 bases and the V segment lost 5 bases, leaving 10 bases of the junction unmatched. The CDR3 is made up of 16 amino acids. Germline lookup yields CDR1 PRHDT and CDR2 FYEKMQ (reference sequence). As concerns this clone: What it binds is not known.

Findings and limits, study-wide: Researchers catalogued about 150 TCR beta chains as cytomegalovirus-associated. Rare sequences made up most TCRs, while some public TCRs were found in many donors.

Only in-frame clones appear in the TCRdb table, and some are missing; sequencing was by immunoSEQ multiplex PCR. The sample has tens of thousands of clones, roughly 94% seen once. The chain employs TRBV13 and TRBJ2-2; the match to TRBD1 covers 7 bases. The sequence was obtained from a woman aged 18-35 years in good health and CMV-seropositive. Source material: PBMCs. CDR3 coding DNA: TGTGCCAGCAGCCCCCGGGACAGAAAAACCACCGGGGAGCTGTTTTTT. Its protein is CASSPRDRKTTGELFF.